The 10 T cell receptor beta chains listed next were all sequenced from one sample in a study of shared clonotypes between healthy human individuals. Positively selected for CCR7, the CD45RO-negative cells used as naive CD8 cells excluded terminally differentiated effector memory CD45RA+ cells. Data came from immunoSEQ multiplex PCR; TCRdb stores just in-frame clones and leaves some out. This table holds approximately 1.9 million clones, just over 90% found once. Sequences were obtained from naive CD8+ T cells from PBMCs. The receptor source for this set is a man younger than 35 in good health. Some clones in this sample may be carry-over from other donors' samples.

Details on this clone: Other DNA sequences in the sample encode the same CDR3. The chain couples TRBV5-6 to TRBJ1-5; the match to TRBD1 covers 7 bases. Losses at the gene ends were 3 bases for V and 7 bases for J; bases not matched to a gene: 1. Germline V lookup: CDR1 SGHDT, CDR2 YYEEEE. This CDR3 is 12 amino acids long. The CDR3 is CASSSGGQPQHF. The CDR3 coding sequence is TGTGCCAGCAGCTCAGGGGGACAGCCCCAGCATTTT. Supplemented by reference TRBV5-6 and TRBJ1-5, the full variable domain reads DAGVTQSPTHLIKTRGQQVTLRCSPKSGHDTVSWYQQALGQGPQFIFQYYEEEERQRGNFPDRFSGHQFPNYSSELNVNALLLGDSALYLCASSSGGQPQHFGDGTRLSIL.

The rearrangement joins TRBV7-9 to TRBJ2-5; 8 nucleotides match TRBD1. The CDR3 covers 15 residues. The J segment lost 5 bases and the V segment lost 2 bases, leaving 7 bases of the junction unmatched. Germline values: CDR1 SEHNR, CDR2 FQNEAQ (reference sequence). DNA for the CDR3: TGTGCCAGCAGCTTACCTCCAGGGGGCGAGGAGACCCAGTACTTC. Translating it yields CASSLPPGGEETQYF.

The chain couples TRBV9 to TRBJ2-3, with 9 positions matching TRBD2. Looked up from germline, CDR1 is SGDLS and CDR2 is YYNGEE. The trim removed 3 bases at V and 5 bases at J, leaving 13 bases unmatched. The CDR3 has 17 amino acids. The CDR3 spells CASSGLLAGGPGDTQYF. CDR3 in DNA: TGTGCCAGCAGCGGACTCCTGGCGGGAGGGCCAGGAGATACGCAGTATTTT.

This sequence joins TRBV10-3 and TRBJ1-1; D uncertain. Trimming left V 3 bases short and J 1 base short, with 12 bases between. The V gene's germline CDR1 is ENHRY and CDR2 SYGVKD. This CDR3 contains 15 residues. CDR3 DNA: TGTGCCATCAGTGACGTAACAGAGGGGAACACTGAAGCTTTCTTT. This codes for CAISDVTEGNTEAFF.

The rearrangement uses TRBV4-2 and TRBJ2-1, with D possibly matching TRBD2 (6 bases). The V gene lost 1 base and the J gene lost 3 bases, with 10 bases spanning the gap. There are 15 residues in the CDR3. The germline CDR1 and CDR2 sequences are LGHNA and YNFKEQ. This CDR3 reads CASSQGVGGYNEQFF. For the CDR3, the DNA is TGTGCCAGCAGCCAAGGTGTGGGGGGCTACAATGAGCAGTTCTTC.

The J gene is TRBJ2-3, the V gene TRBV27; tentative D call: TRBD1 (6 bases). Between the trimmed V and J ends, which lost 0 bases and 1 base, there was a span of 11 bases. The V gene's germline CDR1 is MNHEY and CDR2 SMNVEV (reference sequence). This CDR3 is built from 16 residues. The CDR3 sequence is CASSLSVGAGTDTQYF. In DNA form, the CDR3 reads TGTGCCAGCAGTTTATCGGTGGGGGCTGGCACAGATACGCAGTATTTT.

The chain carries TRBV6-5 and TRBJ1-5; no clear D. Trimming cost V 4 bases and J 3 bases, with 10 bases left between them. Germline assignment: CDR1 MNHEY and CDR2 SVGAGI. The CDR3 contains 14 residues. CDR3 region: CASSSSSPNQPQHF. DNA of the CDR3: TGTGCCAGCAGTTCAAGCAGCCCCAATCAGCCCCAGCATTTT.

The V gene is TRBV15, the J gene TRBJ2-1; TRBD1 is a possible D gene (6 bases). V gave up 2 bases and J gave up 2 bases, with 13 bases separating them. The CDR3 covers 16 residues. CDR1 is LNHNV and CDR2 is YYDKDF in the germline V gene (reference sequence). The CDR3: CATSRKGVTPYNEQFF. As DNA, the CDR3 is TGTGCCACCAGCAGAAAGGGGGTCACTCCCTACAATGAGCAGTTCTTC.

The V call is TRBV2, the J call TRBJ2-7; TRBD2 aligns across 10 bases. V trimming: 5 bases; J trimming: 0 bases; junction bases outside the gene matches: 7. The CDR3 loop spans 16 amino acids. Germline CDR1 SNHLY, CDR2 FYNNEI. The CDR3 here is CASSPGTSEGSYEQYF. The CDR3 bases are TGTGCCAGCAGTCCTGGGACTAGCGAAGGCTCCTACGAGCAGTACTTC.

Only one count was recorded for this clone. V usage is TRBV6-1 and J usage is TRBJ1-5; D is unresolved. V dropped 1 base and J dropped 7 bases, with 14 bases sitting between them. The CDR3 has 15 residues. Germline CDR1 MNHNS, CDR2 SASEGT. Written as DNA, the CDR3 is TGTGCCAGCAGTGAAGAAGGCGCGGCTCTCCAGCCCCAGCATTTT. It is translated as CASSEEGAALQPQHF.